Presented here are 22 T cell receptor beta chains from one specimen sequenced in a study of graft-versus-host responses after intestinal transplantation. These TCRs are of unknown antigen specificity. Method: immunoSEQ multiplex PCR; TCRdb's copy keeps in-frame clones and lacks some. The sample shows about 86,000 clones, about 91% of them seen only once. Sequenced here: unstimulated CD8+ T cells sorted from spleen or lymph node cells, sampled before intestinal transplant. These receptors came from a human donor who received an intestinal transplant.

The gene calls are TRBV10-2 and TRBJ2-3; possible D gene TRBD2, 7 bases. Germline V gives CDR1 WSHSY, CDR2 SAAADI. This CDR3 spans 16 amino acids. The V and J ends lost 4 bases and 0 bases respectively, with 14 bases between them. The DNA of the CDR3 is TGCGCCAGCAGTGTCCGAGGGGGGGGCAGCACAGATACGCAGTATTTT. Amino acid sequence: CASSVRGGGSTDTQYF.

This rearrangement joins TRBV6-1 to TRBJ1-5; no clear D gene. This CDR3 has 14 residues. The V end was cut by 3 bases, the J end by 2 bases, with 8 bases between. The germline CDR1 and CDR2 sequences are MNHNS and SASEGT. CDR3 residues: CASSDFQGNQPQHF. The CDR3 nucleotides are TGTGCCAGCAGTGATTTCCAGGGCAATCAGCCCCAGCATTTT.

The chain joins TRBV4-2 to TRBJ2-1, with D tentatively TRBD2 (6 bases). The V and J ends lost 1 base and 3 bases respectively, with 13 bases between them. CDR3 length: 16 residues. Germline V lookup: CDR1 LGHNA, CDR2 YNFKEQ. As DNA, the CDR3 is TGTGCCAGCAGCCAAGTATCGGCTAGCGACTACAATGAGCAGTTCTTC. It codes for CASSQVSASDYNEQFF.

Only a few counts were recorded for this clone. This chain connects TRBV19 to TRBJ2-3, with 7 positions matching TRBD2. The germline V gene has CDR1 LNHDA and CDR2 SQIVND (reference sequence). With 4 bases clipped from V and 1 base from J, the junction kept 8 bases outside the gene matches. The CDR3 spans 16 residues. The CDR3 here is CASSTTTSVGTDTQYF. CDR3 sequence (DNA): TGTGCCAGTAGTACCACCACTAGCGTCGGCACAGATACGCAGTATTTT.

Turning to this clone: This same CDR3 is encoded by further DNA sequences in the sample. The J gene is TRBJ2-7, the V gene TRBV15, with a weak D call TRBD1 (5 bases). Trimming removed 0 bases at V and 2 bases at J, with 11 bases between. The CDR3 loop spans 15 amino acids. Germline V gene data show CDR1 as LNHNV and CDR2 as YYDKDF (reference sequence). The CDR3 loop is CATSRDRQYPYEQYF. The DNA of the CDR3 is TGTGCCACCAGCAGAGATAGACAGTACCCCTACGAGCAGTACTTC.

The V call is TRBV29-1, the J call TRBJ2-1; 7 bases are shared with TRBD1. The CDR3 loop spans 15 amino acids. Germline lookup yields CDR1 SQVTM and CDR2 ANQGSEA. The ends lost 0 bases at V and 5 bases at J; junction bases unmatched: 7. The CDR3 region is CSVEEFFGQDNEQFF. In DNA form, the CDR3 reads TGCAGCGTTGAAGAGTTTTTTGGACAGGACAATGAGCAGTTCTTC.

The chain combines TRBV6-5 with TRBJ2-7; TRBD1 aligns across 9 bases. V was pared by 8 bases and J by 5 bases, with 13 bases of the junction left unmatched. The CDR3 loop spans 15 amino acids. Germline CDR1 and CDR2: MNHEY and SVGAGI. The chain's CDR3 is CASRPSGQGSHEQYF. The DNA of the CDR3 is TGTGCCAGCCGCCCTTCTGGACAGGGGTCCCACGAGCAGTACTTC.

This clone has only a few counts. This sequence joins TRBV5-6 and TRBJ2-7; perhaps TRBD1 as D (6 bases). The V and J ends lost 4 bases and 3 bases respectively, with 17 bases between them. Germline CDR1 and CDR2: SGHDT and YYEEEE. CDR3 length equals 15 residues. DNA for the CDR3: TGTGCCAGCAGCGGGGGCAGCGGTGGGGTCTACGAGCAGTACTTC. This translates into CASSGGSGGVYEQYF.

The rearrangement uses TRBV4-1 and TRBJ2-7, with 7 positions matching TRBD2. This CDR3 has 15 amino acids. CDR1 and CDR2 from the germline V gene are MGHRA and YSYEKL. The junction had 7 bases not matched to a gene; V was cut back by 1 base and J by 4 bases. CDR3 residues: CASSQVGAGRYEQYF. Written as DNA, the CDR3 is TGCGCCAGCAGCCAAGTAGGAGCGGGACGGTACGAGCAGTACTTC.

The chain links TRBV9 to TRBJ2-1; TRBD2 aligns across 7 bases. Germline V gene data show CDR1 as SGDLS and CDR2 as YYNGEE. The CDR3 is 17 residues long. Trimming cost V 0 bases and J 4 bases; bases outside gene matches: 10. This CDR3 reads CASSVADAGEVYNEQFF. CDR3 sequence (DNA): TGTGCCAGCAGCGTAGCTGATGCGGGAGAGGTTTACAATGAGCAGTTCTTC.

The rearrangement uses TRBV19 and TRBJ1-6; D not certain. V lost 3 bases to trimming and J lost 5 bases, with 11 bases between them. CDR3 length: 15 amino acids. CDR1 and CDR2 from the germline V gene are LNHDA and SQIVND (reference sequence). The CDR3 nucleotides are TGTGCCAGTAGTATTTTGGGAGCGGATAATTCACCCCTCCACTTT. Translation: CASSILGADNSPLHF.

The gene calls are TRBV30 and TRBJ1-1; unclear D gene. There are 13 residues in the CDR3. Trimming cost V 2 bases and J 3 bases, with 10 bases left between them. The V gene's germline CDR1 is GTSNPN and CDR2 SVGIG (reference sequence). The CDR3 here is CAWSIGGYTEAFF. In DNA, the CDR3 is TGTGCCTGGAGTATCGGAGGGTACACTGAAGCTTTCTTT. Combining the CDR3 with reference TRBV30 and TRBJ1-1 gives the whole variable domain SQTIHQWPATLVQPVGSPLSLECTVEGTSNPNLYWYRQAAGRGLQLLFYSVGIGQISSEVPQNLSASRPQDRQFILSSKKLLLSDSGFYLCAWSIGGYTEAFFGQGTRLTVV.

The rearrangement joins TRBV11-2 to TRBJ1-5, with D possibly matching TRBD1 (5 bases). The CDR3 loop spans 15 amino acids. Germline V lookup: CDR1 SGHAT, CDR2 FQNNGV. V lost 5 bases to trimming and J lost 0 bases, with 11 bases between them. CDR3 loop: CASSPGGYSNQPQHF. The CDR3, as DNA: TGTGCCAGCAGCCCCGGGGGGTATAGCAATCAGCCCCAGCATTTT.

The V and J genes are TRBV7-9 and TRBJ2-7; TRBD1 is a possible D gene (6 bases). Germline-derived CDR1 and CDR2 are SEHNR and FQNEAQ (reference sequence). The CDR3 runs to 15 residues. V shed 4 bases and J shed 4 bases, with 17 bases lying between them. CDR3 protein: CASSSLQGIVYEQYF. The DNA of the CDR3 is TGTGCCAGCAGCTCCTTACAGGGAATCGTTTACGAGCAGTACTTC.

The rearrangement links TRBV6-6 to TRBJ2-1; D is possibly TRBD2 (5 bases). The V end lost 3 bases, the J end lost 6 bases, and 18 bases lay between the germline ends. This CDR3 is 16 amino acids long. Germline CDR1 is MNHNY and CDR2 is SVGAGI (reference sequence). CDR3 residues: CASSYSAVLTGNEQFF. The CDR3, as DNA: TGTGCCAGCAGTTATTCAGCGGTCCTTACGGGCAATGAGCAGTTCTTC.

The chain employs TRBV2 and TRBJ2-2, with 7 bases that match TRBD2. With V trimmed by 3 bases and J by 4 bases, 2 bases remained unmatched. Germline lookup yields CDR1 SNHLY and CDR2 FYNNEI. The CDR3 has 14 residues. CDR3 loop: CASSEGRVTGELFF. CDR3 bases: TGTGCCAGCAGTGAGGGGAGGGTCACCGGGGAGCTGTTTTTT.

The sample holds a few counts of this clone. The V call is TRBV5-1, the J call TRBJ2-7, with D unclear. The germline V and J ends were trimmed by 3 bases and 1 base, with 8 bases remaining between them. Germline values: CDR1 SGHRS, CDR2 YFSETQ. The CDR3 runs 13 residues. CDR3 in amino acids: CASSSRPSYEQYF. The CDR3 region has the DNA TGCGCCAGCAGCTCTAGACCATCCTACGAGCAGTACTTC. The full variable domain, with the rest looked up from reference TRBV5-1 and TRBJ2-7, is KAGVTQTPRYLIKTRGQQVTLSCSPISGHRSVSWYQQTPGQGLQFLFEYFSETQRNKGNFPGRFSGRQFSNSRSEMNVSTLELGDSALYLCASSSRPSYEQYFGPGTRLTVT.

The chain is built from TRBV28 and TRBJ2-7, with 14 bases fitting TRBD2. Germline loops: CDR1 MDHEN, CDR2 SYDVKM. V trimming: 7 bases; J trimming: 3 bases; junction bases outside the gene matches: 11. CDR3 length: 17 residues. The DNA for the CDR3 is TGTGCCAGCAATCCGGGACTAGCGGGAGAAAAAAGCTACGAGCAGTACTTC. Protein sequence: CASNPGLAGEKSYEQYF.

This rearrangement joins TRBV4-1 to TRBJ2-3, with TRBD1 as a possible D gene (6 bases). Trimming pared 0 bases from V and 4 bases from J, leaving 8 bases between. The CDR3 has 14 residues. In germline, CDR1 is MGHRA, CDR2 YSYEKL. This chain's CDR3 is CASSQEPGADTQYF. CDR3 nucleotide sequence: TGCGCCAGCAGCCAAGAGCCAGGGGCAGATACGCAGTATTTT.

The V call is TRBV10-2, the J call TRBJ2-2; a weak D match, TRBD1 (6 bases). Per the germline V gene, CDR1 is WSHSY and CDR2 is SAAADI. The CDR3 length is 15 residues. V was shortened by 3 bases and J by 8 bases, with 16 bases between the two germline ends. CDR3 nucleotide sequence: TGCGCCAGCAGTGAAAGGGACACCTACTGGGGGGAGCTGTTTTTT. This encodes CASSERDTYWGELFF.

This chain connects TRBV9 to TRBJ1-4; a weak D match, TRBD1 (6 bases). Germline values: CDR1 SGDLS, CDR2 YYNGEE. The CDR3 runs to 14 residues. Trimming took off 5 bases at V and 7 bases at J, with 15 bases between the two ends. The CDR3 DNA sequence: TGTGCCAGCAGTCGAGGGACATATATTGAAAAACTGTTTTTT. This translates into CASSRGTYIEKLFF.

The V gene is TRBV6-1, the J gene TRBJ2-7, with D maybe TRBD2 (5 bases). V was shortened by 2 bases and J by 9 bases, with 20 bases between the two germline ends. This CDR3 comprises 15 residues. Germline CDR1 reads MNHNS; CDR2 reads SASEGT. The CDR3 region is CASSERTPLLRSQYF. The CDR3 DNA sequence: TGTGCCAGCAGTGAACGGACTCCACTTCTACGGTCGCAGTACTTC.